This T cell receptor beta chain was documented in a study of graft-versus-host responses after intestinal transplantation. Study context: All recipients got anti-thymocyte globulin induction, then tacrolimus and steroids for about three years. Study-wide results and caveats: Recipient bone marrow held GvH clones, some seen earlier in ileum or blood. Peak levels of circulating GvH clones tracked with early post-transplant HvG declines.

The CDR3 extends over 17 amino acids. J was trimmed by 2 bases and V by 4 bases; bases with no gene match: 10. From germline, CDR1 is PRHDT and CDR2 FYEKMQ (reference sequence). Comment on this clone: Its antigen is not known.

Data came from immunoSEQ multiplex PCR; TCRdb stores just in-frame clones and leaves some out. The table has 80,000 to 95,000 clones, around 93% seen once. J is TRBJ2-7 and V is TRBV13; 11 nucleotides line up with TRBD2. The source was unstimulated CD8+ T cells sorted from spleen or lymph node cells, collected before intestinal transplant. This TCR was sampled from a human donor who received an intestinal transplant. This CDR3 reads CASSSTGTSGFPYEQYF. The CDR3 region has the DNA TGTGCCAGCAGCTCCACCGGGACTAGCGGATTCCCCTACGAGCAGTACTTC.